What follows is one TCR beta chain and its context. These data belong to a study of blood T cell repertoires in COVID-19. Study-level background: The United States, Italy and Spain provided the acute and convalescent COVID-19 samples. From T cells, B-cell-depleted T cells, or PBMCs came the material, which was cDNA or gDNA.

Looked up from germline, CDR1 is MNHEY and CDR2 is SVGEGT. The V gene lost 6 bases and the J gene lost 0 bases, with 20 bases spanning the gap. CDR3 size: 18 residues. Original analysis: Researchers report that nucleated cell counts were estimated from reference gene primer amplification. The assay was immunoSEQ multiplex PCR, and TCRdb's table has in-frame clones only and misses some. Clone size and the V and J calls come from that table; the DNA yielded D and trimming. The sample records roughly 250,000 clones, approximately 90% being singletons. This clonotype was obtained from a woman aged 40 to 55 who had recovered from COVID-19. The sequencing sample was made of peripheral blood. The genes are TRBV6-2 or TRBV6-3 and TRBJ2-2, with D possibly being TRBD1 (6 bases). CDR3 in amino acids: CASSPPSPGHPNTGELFF. The DNA of the CDR3 is TGTGCCAGCAGCCCTCCAAGTCCGGGACATCCGAACACCGGGGAGCTGTTTTTT.